A single sample gave rise to the 7 T cell receptor beta chains below, sequenced in a study of blood T cells in healthy people across ages. Sample-barcoded 5' priming and a J-beta primer mix drove a second PCR of 7 to 11 cycles. Via MiXCR, TCRdb re-called the 5' RACE reads, giving one row per CDR3 protein. This table holds about 1.8 million distinct CDR3 sequences, about 49% found once. The source material was blood. The source is a woman aged 40 to 50 in good health.

The chain links TRBV7-9 to TRBJ2-6; 7 bases map to TRBD1. The CDR3 length is 18 residues. Germline values: CDR1 SEHNR, CDR2 FQNEAQ (reference sequence). J lost 1 base, V lost 7 bases, and 13 bases had no gene match. The CDR3 sequence: CASNTYGAGGSGANVLTF. Written as DNA, the CDR3 is TGTGCCAGCAACACCTATGGCGCAGGGGGTTCTGGGGCCAACGTCCTGACTTTC.

The V call is TRBV6-5, the J call TRBJ1-2, with D possibly matching TRBD1 (5 bases). V was pared by 6 bases and J by 3 bases, with 20 bases between. Germline values: CDR1 MNHEY, CDR2 SVGAGI. This CDR3 region has 16 residues. This chain's CDR3 is CASSPTVGGGDYGYTF. The CDR3 DNA sequence: TGTGCCAGCAGCCCAACGGTGGGGGGAGGCGACTATGGCTACACCTTC.

V usage is TRBV7-9 and J usage is TRBJ2-5; 7 nucleotides align to TRBD2. The CDR3 loop spans 15 amino acids. Trimming removed 4 bases from V and 11 bases from J; junction bases left unmatched: 16. Germline values: CDR1 SEHNR, CDR2 FQNEAQ (reference sequence). The CDR3 region has the DNA TGTGCCAGCAGCTCACCCTGGGGGGGTAACAATGAGCAGTACTTC. It is translated as CASSSPWGGNNEQYF.

The CDR3 DNA follows: TGCAGTGCCATCCCGGGTTCTTACCAAGAGACCCAGTACTTC. Its protein is CSAIPGSYQETQYF. The chain carries TRBV20-1 and TRBJ2-5; no clear D gene. The CDR3 length is 14 residues. In germline, CDR1 is DFQATT, CDR2 SNEGSKA (reference sequence). The V end lost 6 bases, the J end lost 0 bases, and 14 bases lay between the germline ends.

The chain recombines TRBV6-7 with TRBJ2-4; a weak D match, TRBD1 (5 bases). The tail of the sequence fits TRBJ2-7 better, so the J call may be wrong. Being an ORF, TRBV6-7 has a function that is uncertain. The CDR3 has 17 residues. The CDR3 is CASSYSPPMTDFYEQYF. CDR3 sequence (DNA): TGTGCCAGCAGTTACTCACCGCCCATGACAGATTTTTACGAGCAGTACTTC.

The CDR3 DNA reads TGTGCCAGCAGTCTCGATATCTATGGCTACACCTTC. Amino acids: CASSLDIYGYTF. The rearrangement links TRBV28 to TRBJ1-2; no definite D call. Trimming shortened V by 5 bases and J by 4 bases, and 8 bases separated the two germline ends. CDR1 is MDHEN, CDR2 SYDVKM, per germline. The CDR3 runs 12 residues.

In this sample, this clonotype turned up a few times. The chain carries TRBV7-9 and TRBJ2-4; 12 bases match TRBD2. This CDR3 spans 15 amino acids. Germline V lookup: CDR1 SEHNR, CDR2 FQNEAQ (reference sequence). J was trimmed by 3 bases and V by 5 bases; bases with no gene match: 2. CDR3 sequence (DNA): TGTGCCAGCAGCCCTAGCGGGGGGGACAAAAACATTCAGTACTTC. Amino acid sequence: CASSPSGGDKNIQYF.